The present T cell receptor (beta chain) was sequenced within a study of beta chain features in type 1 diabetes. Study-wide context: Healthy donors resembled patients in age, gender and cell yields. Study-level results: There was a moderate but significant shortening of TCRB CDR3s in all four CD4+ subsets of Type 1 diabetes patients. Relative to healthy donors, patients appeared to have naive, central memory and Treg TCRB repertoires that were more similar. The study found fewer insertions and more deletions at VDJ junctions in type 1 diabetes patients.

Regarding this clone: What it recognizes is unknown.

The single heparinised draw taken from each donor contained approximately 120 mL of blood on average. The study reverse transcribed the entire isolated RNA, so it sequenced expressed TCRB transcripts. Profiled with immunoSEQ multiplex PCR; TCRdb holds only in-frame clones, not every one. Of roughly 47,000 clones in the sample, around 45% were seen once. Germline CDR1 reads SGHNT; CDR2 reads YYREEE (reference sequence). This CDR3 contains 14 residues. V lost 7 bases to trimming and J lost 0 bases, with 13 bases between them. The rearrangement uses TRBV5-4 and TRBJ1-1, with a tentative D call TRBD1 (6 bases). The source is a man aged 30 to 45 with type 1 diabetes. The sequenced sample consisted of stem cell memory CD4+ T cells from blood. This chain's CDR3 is CASGYGQMNTEAFF. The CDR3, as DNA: TGTGCCAGCGGGTACGGACAGATGAACACTGAAGCTTTCTTT.